This T cell receptor beta chain was sequenced for a study of CD8+CD57+ T cells in acquired aplastic anemia. Germline values: CDR1 LNHNV, CDR2 YYDKDF (reference sequence). The V segment lost 1 base and the J segment 10 bases; nucleotides outside the gene matches: 7. The CDR3 runs 14 residues. The sequenced patients had an expansion of CD8+CD57+ cells seen by flow cytometry. Concerning this clonotype: Its antigen is still unknown.

Profiles of TCR beta VDJ and CDR3 were generated from a genomic DNA template. TCRdb re-called the reads with MiXCR, one entry per CDR3 protein. The repertoire includes some 120,000 distinct CDR3 sequences, less than 50% of them detected once, and approximately 2.6% sits in the top ten. Study-level findings and limits: Patient and control CD8+ Simpson's diversity was not significantly different. The same twenty-nine CD8+ CDR3 sequences occurred in patients and in controls.

The sequence came from a human donor with aplastic anemia. The chain is built from TRBV15 and TRBJ2-1, with TRBD2 identical over 7 bases. The sequenced sample consisted of sorted CD4+, CD8+, or CD8+CD57+ T cells (not recorded which) from PBMCs. Here the CDR3 reads CATSRAGGRGEQFF. The CDR3 DNA sequence: TGTGCCACCAGCAGAGCGGGGGGTCGTGGGGAGCAGTTCTTC. Based on the CDR3 plus reference TRBV15 and TRBJ2-1, the full variable domain is DAMVIQNPRYQVTQFGKPVTLSCSQTLNHNVMYWYQQKSSQAPKLLFHYYDKDFNNEADTPDNFQSRRPNTSFCFLDIRSPGLGDTAMYLCATSRAGGRGEQFFGPGTRLTVL.